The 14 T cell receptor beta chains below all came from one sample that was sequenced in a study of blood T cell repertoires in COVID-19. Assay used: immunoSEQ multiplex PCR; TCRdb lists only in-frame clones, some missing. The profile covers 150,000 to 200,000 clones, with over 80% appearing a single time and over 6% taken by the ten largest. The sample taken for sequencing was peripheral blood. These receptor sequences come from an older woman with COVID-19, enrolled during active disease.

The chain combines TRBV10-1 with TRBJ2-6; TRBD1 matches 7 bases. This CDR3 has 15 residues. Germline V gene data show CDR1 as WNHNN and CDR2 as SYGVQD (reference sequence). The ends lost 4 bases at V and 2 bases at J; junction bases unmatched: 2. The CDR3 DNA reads TGCGCCAGCAGTGCCGGGACAGCTGGGGCCAACGTCCTGACTTTC. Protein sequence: CASSAGTAGANVLTF.

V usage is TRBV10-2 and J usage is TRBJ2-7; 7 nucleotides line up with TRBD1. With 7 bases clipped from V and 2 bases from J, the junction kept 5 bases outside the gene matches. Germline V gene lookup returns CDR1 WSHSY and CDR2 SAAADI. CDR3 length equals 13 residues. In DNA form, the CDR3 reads TGCGCCAGCACGCCGGGACAGCCCTACGAGCAGTACTTC. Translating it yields CASTPGQPYEQYF.

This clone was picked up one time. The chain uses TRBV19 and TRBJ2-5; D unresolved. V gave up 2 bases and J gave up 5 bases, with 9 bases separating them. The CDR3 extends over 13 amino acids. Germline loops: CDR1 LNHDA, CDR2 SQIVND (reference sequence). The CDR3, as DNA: TGTGCCAGTAGTATAAATATCGTGGAGACCCAGTACTTC. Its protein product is CASSINIVETQYF.

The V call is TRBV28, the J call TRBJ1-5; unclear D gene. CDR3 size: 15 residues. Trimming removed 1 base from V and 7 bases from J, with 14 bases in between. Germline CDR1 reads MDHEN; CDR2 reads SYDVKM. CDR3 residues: CASSLLIRGDQPQHF. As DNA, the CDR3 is TGTGCCAGCAGTTTATTAATCCGGGGAGACCAGCCCCAGCATTTT.

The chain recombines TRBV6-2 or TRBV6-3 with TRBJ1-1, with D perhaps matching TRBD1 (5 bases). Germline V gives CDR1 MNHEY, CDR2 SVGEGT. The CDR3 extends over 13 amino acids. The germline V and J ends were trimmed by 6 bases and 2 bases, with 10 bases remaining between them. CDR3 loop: CASSAQGNTEAFF. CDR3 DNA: TGTGCCAGCAGCGCCCAGGGAAACACTGAAGCTTTCTTT.

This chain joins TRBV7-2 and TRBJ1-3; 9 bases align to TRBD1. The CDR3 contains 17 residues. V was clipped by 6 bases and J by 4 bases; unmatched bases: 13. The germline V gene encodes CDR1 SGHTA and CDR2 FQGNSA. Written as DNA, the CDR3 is TGTGCCAGCAGTCGCCGACGACCGGGACAGGGCGGAAACACCATATATTTT. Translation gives CASSRRRPGQGGNTIYF.

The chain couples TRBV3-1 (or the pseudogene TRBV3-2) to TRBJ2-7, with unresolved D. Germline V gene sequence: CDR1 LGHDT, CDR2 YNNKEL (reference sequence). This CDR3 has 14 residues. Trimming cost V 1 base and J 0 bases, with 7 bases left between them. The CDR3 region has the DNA TGTGCCAGCAGCCAAGGGGCAATCTCCTACGAGCAGTACTTC. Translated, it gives CASSQGAISYEQYF.

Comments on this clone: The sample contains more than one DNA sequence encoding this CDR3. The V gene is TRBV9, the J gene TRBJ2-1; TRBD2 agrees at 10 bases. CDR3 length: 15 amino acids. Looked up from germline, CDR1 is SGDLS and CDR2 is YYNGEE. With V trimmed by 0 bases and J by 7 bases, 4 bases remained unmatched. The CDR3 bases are TGTGCCAGCAGCGTAGTGAGTAGCGGGAGGAATGAGCAGTTCTTC. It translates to CASSVVSSGRNEQFF. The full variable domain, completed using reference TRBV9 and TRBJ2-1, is DSGVTQTPKHLITATGQRVTLRCSPRSGDLSVYWYQQSLDQGLQFLIQYYNGEERAKGNILERFSAQQFPDLHSELNLSSLELGDSALYFCASSVVSSGRNEQFFGPGTRLTVL.

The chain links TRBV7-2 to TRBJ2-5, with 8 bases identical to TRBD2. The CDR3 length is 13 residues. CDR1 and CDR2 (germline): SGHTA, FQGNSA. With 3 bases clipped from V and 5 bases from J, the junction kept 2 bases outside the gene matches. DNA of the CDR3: TGTGCCAGCAGCTTCCAGCGGGGGGAGACCCAGTACTTC. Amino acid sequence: CASSFQRGETQYF.

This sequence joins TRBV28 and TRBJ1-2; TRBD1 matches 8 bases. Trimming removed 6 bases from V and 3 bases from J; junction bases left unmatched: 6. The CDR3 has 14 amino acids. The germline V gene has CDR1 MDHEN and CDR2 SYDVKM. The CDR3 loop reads CASRPGGVDYGYTF. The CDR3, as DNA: TGTGCCAGCAGACCAGGGGGCGTGGACTATGGCTACACCTTC.

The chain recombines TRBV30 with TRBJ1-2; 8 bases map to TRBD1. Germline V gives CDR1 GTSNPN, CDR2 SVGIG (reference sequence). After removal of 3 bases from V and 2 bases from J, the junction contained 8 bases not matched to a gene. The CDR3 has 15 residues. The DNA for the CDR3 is TGTGCCTGGAGGCACTCCGGGACAGGCAACTATGGCTACACCTTC. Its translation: CAWRHSGTGNYGYTF.

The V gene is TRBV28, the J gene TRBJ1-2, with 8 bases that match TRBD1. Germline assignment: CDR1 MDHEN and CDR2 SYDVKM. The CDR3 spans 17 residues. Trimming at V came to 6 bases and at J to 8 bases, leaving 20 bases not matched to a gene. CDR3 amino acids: CASRDRVRTGRAWGYTF. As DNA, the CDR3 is TGTGCCAGCAGGGACCGCGTTAGGACAGGGCGAGCGTGGGGCTACACCTTC.

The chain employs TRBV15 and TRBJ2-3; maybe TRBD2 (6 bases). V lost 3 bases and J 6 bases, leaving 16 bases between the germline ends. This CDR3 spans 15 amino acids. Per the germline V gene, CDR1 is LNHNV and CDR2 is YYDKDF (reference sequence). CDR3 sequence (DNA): TGTGCCACCAGCAGTACCTTGGATGGGGGGGATACGCAGTATTTT. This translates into CATSSTLDGGDTQYF.

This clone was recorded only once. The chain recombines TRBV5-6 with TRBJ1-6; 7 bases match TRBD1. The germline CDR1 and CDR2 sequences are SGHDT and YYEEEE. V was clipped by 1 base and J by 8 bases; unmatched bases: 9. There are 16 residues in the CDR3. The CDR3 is CASSLPGGSLHSPLHF. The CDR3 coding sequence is TGTGCCAGCAGCTTGCCAGGGGGGTCCCTCCATTCACCCCTCCACTTT.